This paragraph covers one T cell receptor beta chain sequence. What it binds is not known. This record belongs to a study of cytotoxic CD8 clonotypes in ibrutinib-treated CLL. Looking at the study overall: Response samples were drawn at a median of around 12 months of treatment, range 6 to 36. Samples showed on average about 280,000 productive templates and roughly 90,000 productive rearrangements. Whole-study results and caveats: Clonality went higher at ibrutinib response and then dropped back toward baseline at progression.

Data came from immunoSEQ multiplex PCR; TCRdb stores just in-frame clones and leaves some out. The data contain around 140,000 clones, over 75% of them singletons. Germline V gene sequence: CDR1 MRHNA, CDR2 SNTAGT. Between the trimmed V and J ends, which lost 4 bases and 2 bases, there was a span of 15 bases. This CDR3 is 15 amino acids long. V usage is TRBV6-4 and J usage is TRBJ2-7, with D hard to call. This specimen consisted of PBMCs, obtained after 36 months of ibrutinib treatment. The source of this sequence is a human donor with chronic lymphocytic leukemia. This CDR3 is CASSVPLGTTYEQYF. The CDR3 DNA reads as TGTGCCAGCAGTGTCCCTTTGGGCACTACCTACGAGCAGTACTTC.